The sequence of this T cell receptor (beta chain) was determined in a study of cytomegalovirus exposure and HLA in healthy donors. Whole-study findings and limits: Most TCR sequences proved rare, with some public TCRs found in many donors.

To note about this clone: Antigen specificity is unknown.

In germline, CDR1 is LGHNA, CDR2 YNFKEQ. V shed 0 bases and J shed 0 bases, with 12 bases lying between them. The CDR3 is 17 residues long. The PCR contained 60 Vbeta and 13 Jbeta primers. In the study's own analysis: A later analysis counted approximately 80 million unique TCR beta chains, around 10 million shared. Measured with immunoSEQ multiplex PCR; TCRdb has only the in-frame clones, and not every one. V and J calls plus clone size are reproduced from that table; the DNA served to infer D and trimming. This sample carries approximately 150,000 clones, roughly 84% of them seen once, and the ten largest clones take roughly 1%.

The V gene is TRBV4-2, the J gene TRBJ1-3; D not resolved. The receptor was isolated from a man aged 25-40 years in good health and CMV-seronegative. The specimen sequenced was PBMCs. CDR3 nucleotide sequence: TGTGCCAGCAGCCAAGACAGAGGAGTAGGCTCTGGAAACACCATATATTTT. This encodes CASSQDRGVGSGNTIYF.